This T cell receptor beta chain derives from a study of control samples from healthy donors and cancer patients. This CDR3 is built from 16 residues. The V gene's germline CDR1 is LGHDT and CDR2 YNNKEL (reference sequence). Trimming cost V 0 bases and J 0 bases, with 12 bases left between them. Data came from immunoSEQ multiplex PCR; TCRdb stores just in-frame clones and leaves some out. The data contain about 120,000 clones, around 88% of them singletons. This clonotype originated in a middle-aged man in good health. The chain has TRBV3-1 (or the pseudogene TRBV3-2) and TRBJ2-7; D gene ambiguous. The sequencing input was blood. In nucleotides, the CDR3 is TGTGCCAGCAGCCAAGATCTGCTTTCCAGCTCCTACGAGCAGTACTTC. This encodes CASSQDLLSSSYEQYF.